These 2 T cell receptor beta chains were all obtained from the same sample, sequenced in a study of post-analysis software for immune sequencing data. General study points: Patients used a few TRBV segments, including TRBV5-6, TRBV5-1 and TRBV20-1, more often than controls.

Each TCR beta cDNA library carried unique molecular identifiers. TCRdb redid the calling of the PCR reads with MiXCR, one entry per CDR3 protein. Found here are some 690,000 distinct CDR3 sequences, approximately 60% of them singletons; the top ten hold about 11%. The antigens these receptors bind are not known. Specimen: blood. These receptors all stem from a girl aged 2-10 years with multiple sclerosis.

The chain uses TRBV2 and TRBJ2-1; no firm D call. V lost 7 bases to trimming and J lost 9 bases, with 16 bases between them. CDR1 SNHLY and CDR2 FYNNEI come from the germline V gene. The CDR3 has 13 residues. The CDR3 DNA is TGTGCCAGCATCCCCCGAAGGCCTACTGAGCAGTTCTTC. Translation: CASIPRRPTEQFF.

This clonotype was seen a few times. The rearrangement uses TRBV29-1 and TRBJ2-3, with TRBD1 matching over 8 bases. The CDR3 totals 12 residues. Germline loops: CDR1 SQVTM, CDR2 ANQGSEA. J was trimmed by 4 bases and V by 6 bases; bases with no gene match: 3. The CDR3 DNA sequence: TGCAGCGTGCGGACAGGGCCAGATACGCAGTATTTT. Amino acid sequence: CSVRTGPDTQYF.